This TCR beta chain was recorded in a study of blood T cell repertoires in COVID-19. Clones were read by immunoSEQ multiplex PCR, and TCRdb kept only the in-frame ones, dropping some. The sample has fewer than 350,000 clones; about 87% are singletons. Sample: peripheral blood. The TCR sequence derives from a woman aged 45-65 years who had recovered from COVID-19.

Here the CDR3 reads CASSSDRGAYEQYF. Written as DNA, the CDR3 is TGTGCCAGCAGTTCGGACAGGGGGGCGTACGAGCAGTACTTC. The V call is TRBV27, the J call TRBJ2-7, with 10 bases aligning to TRBD1. Germline CDR1 is MNHEY and CDR2 is SMNVEV (reference sequence). With V trimmed by 4 bases and J by 4 bases, 4 bases remained unmatched. The CDR3 has 14 amino acids.